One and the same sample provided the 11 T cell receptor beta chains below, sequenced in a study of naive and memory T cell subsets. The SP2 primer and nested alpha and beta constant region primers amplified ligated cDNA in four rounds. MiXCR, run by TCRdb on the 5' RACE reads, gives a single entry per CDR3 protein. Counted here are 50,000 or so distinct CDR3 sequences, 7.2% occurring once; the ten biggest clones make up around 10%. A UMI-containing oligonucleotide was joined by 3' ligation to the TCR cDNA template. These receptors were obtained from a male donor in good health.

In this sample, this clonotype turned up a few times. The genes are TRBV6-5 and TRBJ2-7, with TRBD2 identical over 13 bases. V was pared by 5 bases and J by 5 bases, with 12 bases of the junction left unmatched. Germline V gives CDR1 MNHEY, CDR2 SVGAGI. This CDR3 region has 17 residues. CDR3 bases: TGTGCCAGCAGTCAGGGGATGGGACTAGCGGGATCCCACGAGCAGTACTTC. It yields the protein CASSQGMGLAGSHEQYF.

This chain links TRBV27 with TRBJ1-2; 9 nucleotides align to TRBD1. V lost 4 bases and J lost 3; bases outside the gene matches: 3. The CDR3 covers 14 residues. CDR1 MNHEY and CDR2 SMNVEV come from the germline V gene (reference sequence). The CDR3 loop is CASSSGTGYYGYTF. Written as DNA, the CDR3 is TGTGCCAGCAGTTCCGGGACAGGGTACTATGGCTACACCTTC.

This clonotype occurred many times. This CDR3 reads CASSDSGTGFSQPQHF. CDR3 DNA: TGTGCCAGCAGTGATTCGGGGACAGGCTTCAGTCAGCCCCAGCATTTT. The chain carries TRBV27 and TRBJ1-5; the match to TRBD1 covers 8 bases. The length of the CDR3 is 16 residues. J was trimmed by 6 bases and V by 5 bases; bases with no gene match: 12. The germline V gene encodes CDR1 MNHEY and CDR2 SMNVEV (reference sequence).

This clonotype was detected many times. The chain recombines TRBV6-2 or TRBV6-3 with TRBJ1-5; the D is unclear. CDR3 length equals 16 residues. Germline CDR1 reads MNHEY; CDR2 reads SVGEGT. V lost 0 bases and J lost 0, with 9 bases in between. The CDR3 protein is CASSYSKYDSNQPQHF. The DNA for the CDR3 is TGTGCCAGCAGTTACTCGAAGTACGATAGCAATCAGCCCCAGCATTTT.

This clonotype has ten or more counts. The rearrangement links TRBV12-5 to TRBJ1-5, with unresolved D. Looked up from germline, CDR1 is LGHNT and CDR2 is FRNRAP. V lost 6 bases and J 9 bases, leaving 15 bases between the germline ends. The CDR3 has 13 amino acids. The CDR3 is CASGLDGLRPQHF. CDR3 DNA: TGTGCTAGTGGCCTAGACGGACTCAGGCCCCAGCATTTT.

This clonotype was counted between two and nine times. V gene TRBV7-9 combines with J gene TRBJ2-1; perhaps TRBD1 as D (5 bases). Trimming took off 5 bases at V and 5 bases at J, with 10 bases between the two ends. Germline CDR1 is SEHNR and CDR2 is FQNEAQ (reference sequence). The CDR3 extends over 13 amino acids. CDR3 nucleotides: TGTGCCAGCAGCCCAAAAGGGGACAATGAGCAGTTCTTC. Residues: CASSPKGDNEQFF.

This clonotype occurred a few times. This CDR3 reads CASSIFLQGTDTQYF. In nucleotides, the CDR3 is TGTGCCAGTAGTATCTTCCTCCAAGGCACAGATACGCAGTATTTT. The chain joins TRBV19 to TRBJ2-3; D remains unclear. The CDR3 contains 15 residues. V lost 3 bases, J lost 1 base, and 11 bases lay in between. Germline V CDR1 and CDR2: LNHDA, SQIVND (reference sequence).

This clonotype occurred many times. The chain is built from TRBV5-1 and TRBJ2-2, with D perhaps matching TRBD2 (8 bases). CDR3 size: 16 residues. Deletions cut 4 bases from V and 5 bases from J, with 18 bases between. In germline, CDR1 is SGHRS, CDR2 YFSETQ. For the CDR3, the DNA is TGCGCCAGCAGCCCGGGACTAGGGGGCATGACCGGGGAGCTGTTTTTT. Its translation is CASSPGLGGMTGELFF.

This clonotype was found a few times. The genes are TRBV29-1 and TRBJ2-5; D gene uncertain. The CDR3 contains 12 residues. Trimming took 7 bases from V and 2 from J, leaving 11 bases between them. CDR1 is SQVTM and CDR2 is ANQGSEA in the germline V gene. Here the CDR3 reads CSAKRSQETQYF. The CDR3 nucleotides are TGCAGCGCCAAGAGGAGTCAAGAGACCCAGTACTTC. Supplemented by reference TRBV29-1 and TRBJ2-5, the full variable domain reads SAVISQKPSRDICQRGTSLTIQCQVDSQVTMMFWYRQQPGQSLTLIATANQGSEATYESGFVIDKFPISRPNLTFSTLTVSNMSPEDSSIYLCSAKRSQETQYFGPGTRLLVL.

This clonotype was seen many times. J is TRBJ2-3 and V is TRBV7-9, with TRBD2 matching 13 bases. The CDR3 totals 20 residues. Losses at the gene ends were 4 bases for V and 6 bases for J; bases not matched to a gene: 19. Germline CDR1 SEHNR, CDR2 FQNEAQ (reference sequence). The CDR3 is CASSSLLVTSGRHVGDTQYF. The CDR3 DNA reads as TGTGCCAGCAGCTCCCTTTTGGTGACTAGCGGGAGGCACGTGGGGGATACGCAGTATTTT.

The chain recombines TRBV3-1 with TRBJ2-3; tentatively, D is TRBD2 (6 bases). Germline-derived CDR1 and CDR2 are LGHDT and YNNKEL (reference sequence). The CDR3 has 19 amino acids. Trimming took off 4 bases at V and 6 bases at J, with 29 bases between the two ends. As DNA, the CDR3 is TGTGCCAGCAGCCGTCCGGAAGTCACGGGGGACCCCACGGGGGATACGCAGTATTTT. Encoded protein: CASSRPEVTGDPTGDTQYF.